These 20 T cell receptor beta chains came from one sample sequenced in a study of blood T cell repertoires in COVID-19. TCRdb's table, derived via immunoSEQ multiplex PCR, lists solely in-frame clones and lacks some. This table holds about 53,000 clones, 86% found once. The specimen was peripheral blood. These receptors were obtained from a man of 80 years or more with acute or convalescent COVID-19.

This clone came up once. The V gene is TRBV5-1, the J gene TRBJ2-1; 7 nucleotides align to TRBD2. The V segment lost 6 bases and the J segment 8 bases; nucleotides outside the gene matches: 23. In germline, CDR1 is SGHRS, CDR2 YFSETQ. This CDR3 contains 18 residues. CDR3 sequence: CASNVHPFRPSGLYEQFF. In DNA, the CDR3 is TGCGCCAGCAATGTCCATCCGTTTCGCCCTAGCGGTCTTTATGAGCAGTTCTTC.

The chain couples TRBV18 to TRBJ2-7; 12 nucleotides line up with TRBD2. Germline V lookup: CDR1 KGHSH, CDR2 LQKENI. J was trimmed by 4 bases and V by 6 bases; bases with no gene match: 7. CDR3 length: 15 residues. CDR3 amino acids: CASSPSGGVRYEQYF. The CDR3 bases are TGTGCCAGCTCGCCTAGCGGGGGGGTAAGATACGAGCAGTACTTC.

The chain uses TRBV7-2 and TRBJ2-7; the match to TRBD1 covers 10 bases. CDR1 SGHTA and CDR2 FQGNSA come from the germline V gene. Trimming removed 5 bases from V and 2 bases from J; junction bases left unmatched: 9. The CDR3 loop spans 16 amino acids. The DNA for the CDR3 is TGTGCCAGCAGCCAACCCGGGACAGGGGTTCCCTACGAGCAGTACTTC. Encoded protein: CASSQPGTGVPYEQYF.

This chain uses TRBV14 with TRBJ2-5; 7 bases agree with TRBD1. Germline loops: CDR1 SGHDN, CDR2 FVKESK. V dropped 4 bases and J dropped 3; count of bases not matched to a gene: 8. The CDR3 has 15 residues. Here the CDR3 reads CASSPTGTAKETQYF. The DNA for the CDR3 is TGTGCCAGCAGCCCCACCGGGACAGCTAAAGAGACCCAGTACTTC.

This rearrangement joins TRBV19 to TRBJ2-7, with D possibly being TRBD2 (6 bases). The V end was cut by 4 bases, the J end by 0 bases, with 13 bases between. The CDR3 is 15 residues long. In germline, CDR1 is LNHDA, CDR2 SQIVND (reference sequence). The CDR3 DNA follows: TGTGCCAGTAGTACCCAAGCGGGCCCCTCCTACGAGCAGTACTTC. Amino acids: CASSTQAGPSYEQYF.

The chain links TRBV19 to TRBJ2-7; D gene uncertain. The length of the CDR3 is 13 residues. V lost 5 bases and J 3 bases, leaving 11 bases between the germline ends. Germline V gene data show CDR1 as LNHDA and CDR2 as SQIVND (reference sequence). The CDR3 DNA sequence: TGTGCCAGTAGTGAGGAGCCCTACTACGAGCAGTACTTC. Protein product: CASSEEPYYEQYF.

V and J are TRBV15 and TRBJ1-1; 11 bases are a match to TRBD1. This CDR3 spans 15 amino acids. Losses at the gene ends were 1 base for V and 4 bases for J; bases not matched to a gene: 2. Germline V gives CDR1 LNHNV, CDR2 YYDKDF (reference sequence). The CDR3 sequence is CATSRVGTGGTEAFF. The CDR3 nucleotides read TGTGCCACCAGCAGAGTAGGGACAGGGGGCACTGAAGCTTTCTTT. Full variable domain (outside the CDR3, taken from reference TRBV15 and TRBJ1-1): DAMVIQNPRYQVTQFGKPVTLSCSQTLNHNVMYWYQQKSSQAPKLLFHYYDKDFNNEADTPDNFQSRRPNTSFCFLDIRSPGLGDTAMYLCATSRVGTGGTEAFFGQGTRLTVV.

This chain uses TRBV2 with TRBJ1-5; D unclear. V lost 3 bases and J 3 bases, leaving 12 bases between the germline ends. Germline lookup yields CDR1 SNHLY and CDR2 FYNNEI. This CDR3 is built from 15 residues. The CDR3 nucleotides read TGTGCCAGCAGTGAGCAAGTAGAGGTCAATCAGCCCCAGCATTTT. It translates to CASSEQVEVNQPQHF. Based on the CDR3 plus reference TRBV2 and TRBJ1-5, the full variable domain is EPEVTQTPSHQVTQMGQEVILRCVPISNHLYFYWYRQILGQKVEFLVSFYNNEISEKSEIFDDQFSVERPDGSNFTLKIRSTKLEDSAMYFCASSEQVEVNQPQHFGDGTRLSIL.

This chain links TRBV2 with TRBJ1-1; D might be TRBD1 (6 bases). Trimming stripped 3 bases from V and 1 base from J, with 12 bases between. The CDR3 has 15 amino acids. The germline gives CDR1 SNHLY, CDR2 FYNNEI. The CDR3, as DNA: TGTGCCAGCAGTGACGGGGACACTTGGAACACTGAAGCTTTCTTT. This codes for CASSDGDTWNTEAFF.

This clone was found once. The rearrangement links TRBV29-1 to TRBJ1-4; TRBD1 might be the D (5 bases). Germline assignment: CDR1 SQVTM and CDR2 ANQGSEA. Trimming pared 7 bases from V and 3 bases from J, leaving 15 bases between. CDR3 length equals 14 residues. CDR3 region: CSASRGMANEKLFF. Written as DNA, the CDR3 is TGCAGCGCTAGTAGGGGCATGGCTAATGAAAAACTGTTTTTT.

The rearrangement links TRBV7-9 to TRBJ2-7; D is undetermined. Germline loops: CDR1 SEHNR, CDR2 FQNEAQ (reference sequence). This CDR3 has 12 residues. V gave up 1 base and J gave up 7 bases, with 8 bases separating them. The CDR3 here is CASSLVSREQYF. CDR3 bases: TGTGCCAGCAGCTTAGTAAGTAGAGAGCAGTACTTC.

This chain uses TRBV5-8 with TRBJ1-1; D is undetermined. The CDR3 runs to 14 residues. Germline V gene data show CDR1 as SGHTS and CDR2 as YDEGEE. The V end was cut by 1 base, the J end by 1 base, with 8 bases between. The CDR3 DNA is TGTGCCAGCAGCTTGCTGGGAGCGAACACTGAAGCTTTCTTT. Translating it yields CASSLLGANTEAFF.

V gene TRBV19 combines with J gene TRBJ2-2; 8 nucleotides agree with TRBD1. CDR1 and CDR2 from the germline V gene are LNHDA and SQIVND (reference sequence). Unmatched junction bases numbered 7, after V lost 6 bases and J lost 1 base. The CDR3 covers 16 residues. Here the CDR3 reads CASSWLGQGNTGELFF. CDR3 nucleotide sequence: TGTGCCAGTAGCTGGCTTGGACAGGGGAACACCGGGGAGCTGTTTTTT.

This chain joins TRBV29-1 and TRBJ2-1, with 8 positions matching TRBD1. V was clipped by 6 bases and J by 9 bases; unmatched bases: 13. This CDR3 spans 14 amino acids. Looked up from germline, CDR1 is SQVTM and CDR2 is ANQGSEA. This CDR3 is CSVRQGFSSGEQFF. CDR3 sequence (DNA): TGCAGCGTAAGACAGGGGTTTTCGAGCGGTGAGCAGTTCTTC.

The chain's CDR3 is CASNNRLATNEKLFF. CDR3 DNA: TGTGCCAGTAACAACAGGCTGGCAACTAATGAAAAACTGTTTTTT. The chain has TRBV19 and TRBJ1-4; tentative D call: TRBD1 (5 bases). The CDR3 totals 15 residues. Between the trimmed V and J ends, which lost 7 bases and 0 bases, there was a span of 12 bases. The germline gives CDR1 LNHDA, CDR2 SQIVND (reference sequence).

Remarks on this clone: Compared with germline, one end of the junction differs, possibly owing to a read error. The chain has TRBV15 and TRBJ2-7; TRBD1 agrees at 9 bases. This CDR3 has 15 residues. In germline, CDR1 is LNHNV, CDR2 YYDKDF (reference sequence). The CDR3 region has the DNA TGTGCCACCAGCAACCCGGGACAGGGCTCCGACGAGCAGTACTTC. Protein: CATSNPGQGSDEQYF.

The chain joins TRBV9 to TRBJ1-3, with unresolved D. The CDR3 is 14 amino acids. The germline gives CDR1 SGDLS, CDR2 YYNGEE. V was shortened by 3 bases and J by 2 bases, with 9 bases between the two germline ends. CDR3 loop: CASSAQEAGNTIYF. The CDR3 DNA is TGTGCCAGCAGCGCACAAGAGGCTGGAAACACCATATATTTT.

The CDR3 bases are TGTGCCAGCAGCTATGGCGGGGGCCCCTACAATGAGCAGTTCTTC. Its translation is CASSYGGGPYNEQFF. The rearrangement joins TRBV7-2 to TRBJ2-1, with D possibly being TRBD2 (7 bases). Germline assignment: CDR1 SGHTA and CDR2 FQGNSA. Trimming left V 4 bases short and J 2 bases short, with 12 bases between. This CDR3 contains 15 residues.

This chain connects TRBV18 to TRBJ2-5, with 8 bases fitting TRBD2. CDR1 and CDR2 from the germline V gene are KGHSH and LQKENI. This CDR3 is 17 amino acids long. V was clipped by 2 bases and J by 1 base; unmatched bases: 9. CDR3 nucleotides: TGTGCCAGCTCACCAAGGATGGGCGGGGGGCTCCAAGAGACCCAGTACTTC. Translated: CASSPRMGGGLQETQYF.

The J gene is TRBJ1-1, the V gene TRBV3-1 (or the pseudogene TRBV3-2); D is undetermined. V lost 0 bases and J lost 2, with 7 bases in between. CDR1 LGHDT and CDR2 YNNKEL come from the germline V gene (reference sequence). CDR3 length equals 14 residues. For the CDR3, the DNA is TGTGCCAGCAGCCAAGATTTGGCTAACACTGAAGCTTTCTTT. It specifies CASSQDLANTEAFF.